Sequencing of this T cell receptor (beta chain) was carried out in a study of cytomegalovirus exposure and HLA in healthy donors (TCRdb year 2017). In the study overall: In an earlier analysis of approximately 640 of the donors, approximately 300 Gb of sequence data and just under 120 million unique TCR beta sequences from roughly 180 million T cells were reported. Roughly 300 gigabases of sequencing data and around 80 million unique TCR sequences made up an early release that covered approximately 700 HLA-typed donors. Of the roughly 400 genotyped donors, about 84% fell in the genetic ancestry cluster associated with self-reported Caucasian donors. The study was designed to test whether signatures of past pathogen exposure could be identified by cataloging public T cell receptors. The T cell repertoires of about 700 subjects were profiled by immunosequencing and related to cytomegalovirus serostatus. In addition to the first cohort of 666 subjects, a separate validation cohort of 120 different subjects was used. To predict cytomegalovirus infection status, the study brought together high-throughput TCR immunosequencing, statistical association of individual TCRs with disease status, and machine learning. A later analysis re-analyzed previously published TCR beta repertoires from 600 to 850 donors and added high-resolution HLA genotyping to study TCR occurrence patterns. The later analysis used no new phenotypic data to find candidate immune exposures, relying instead on TCR beta sequences and their occurrence across donors. An earlier analysis of approximately 500 of the donors applied high-throughput TCR beta sequencing to assess whether each TCR beta V gene segment acted as functional or pseudogenic. Donor age, sex, ethnicity and CMV serostatus were compiled alongside the repertoire data. In a later genetic analysis, genome-wide SNP genotypes for about 55% of the roughly 700 donors were used, and that subset was treated as a discovery cohort. Every repertoire in the discovery cohort had been generated on one and the same sequencing platform. HLA typing covered class I and class II loci at four-digit resolution. Typing coverage varied by locus: about 620-630 donors for A, B, C, DRB1 and DQB1; approximately 500 for DQA1; over 600 for DPA1; some 470 for DPB1. Because of strong linkage in the cohort, four to six DR-DQ haplotypes were treated as single units for association and clustering. Among about 390 genotyped donors of the cohort, an average of approximately 240,000 unique TCR beta nucleotide sequences were sequenced per donor, around 20% of them non-productive. What the authors observed across the whole study: When HLA alleles, especially DR and DQ, strongly co-occurred, TCR associations were difficult to assign to individual alleles. A further reported finding was that TCR beta sequences accurately predicted the HLA-A and HLA-B alleles for most subjects in the first cohort. Several of the top co-occurrence clusters appeared to be linked to parvovirus B19, influenza, CMV and Epstein-Barr virus, according to a later analysis. Sequencing depth was assumed to be roughly uniform across donors in the presence/absence analyses, though that assumption may not hold. Because counts were too low, fewer than 20 rarely observed V segments, including chromosome 9 orphons, were excluded from the earlier analysis of some 540 of the donors. Most CMV-associated TCR beta chains appeared to be HLA-restricted in a later analysis, and the HLA associations seemed to be driven largely by CMV exposure. An association between a missense DCLRE1C variant and V-gene and J-gene trimming of TCR beta chains was found in a later genetic analysis and replicated in an independent cohort. In an earlier analysis of 587 of the donors, most TCR beta V segments appeared in productive rearrangements about 90% or about 30% of the time, broadly matching IMGT annotations. The 87-base-pair reads could not distinguish some IMGT-functional V segments, including TRBV6-2 and TRBV6-3, so those segments were excluded. According to the authors, the approach could potentially be generalized to other disease states and immunological phenotypes. A total of fewer than 200 TCR beta chains were listed by the study as associated with cytomegalovirus. A later analysis associated about 17,000 TCR beta sequences with specific HLA alleles at a false discovery rate of 0.05. The sequencing pipeline was judged likely to have produced a cluster of highly shared sequence variants as a technical artifact. A few of the identified cytomegalovirus-associated TCR beta chains were confirmed in vitro to be specific for cytomegalovirus antigens. Most TCR sequences were observed very rarely across donors, whereas some public TCRs were present in many individuals. CMV serostatus was the only immune exposure information available for the cohort. Because HLA typing was unavailable for some donors at each locus, only the typed subset was used in association tests. The classifier was reported to diagnose cytomegalovirus status with high specificity and sensitivity in both the original and validation cohorts. The cohort was sequenced for TCR beta chains only, and without alpha or paired-chain data the features that could be detected were limited. Linkage disequilibrium might explain the correlated functional status among segregating V segments, but an unknown experimental factor could not be excluded. In a later analysis, HLA-associated TCR beta chains showed more clonal expansion and lower generation probabilities than non-associated chains that were equally common. Compared with the 666-donor mean, donors in an Asian-associated ancestry cluster had fewer N-insertions in productive TCRs, according to a later genetic analysis. A later analysis found that TCR association rates varied across HLA loci, with DRB1 alleles showing the most associated TCRs and HLA-C alleles the fewest.

Details on this clone: Its specific antigen is unknown. No base-level quality is on record; no much larger clone is a single base apart.

In total, approximately 700 healthy bone marrow donors made up the cohort. Cohort members were all nominally healthy when sampled, although unrecorded immune exposures were likely present. The donor tested CMV seropositive, placing the donor among the roughly 300 seropositive members of the cohort. Each donor provided a peripheral blood sample, and peripheral blood mononuclear cells were used for TCR beta sequencing. Genomic DNA extraction from the blood cell samples was performed with the Qiagen DNeasy Blood Extraction Kit. The library was obtained by the immunoSEQ multiplex PCR assay. For the multiplex PCR, a mixture combining 60 forward primers for TCR Vbeta segments and 13 reverse primers for TCR Jbeta segments was used. The CDR3 region of rearranged TCR beta genes was amplified from genomic DNA with a multiplex PCR assay. The amplified TCR beta libraries were sequenced on the Illumina HiSeq System as 87-base-pair reads. For the original study's pipeline: A later analysis counted about 82 million unique TCR beta chains across the 650 to 800 repertoires, and around 9.9 million of these chains were shared by at least two donors. Raw reads were error-corrected and collapsed into unique sequences by a nearest-neighbor algorithm in which closely related sequences were merged to remove PCR and sequencing errors. CDR3 sequences were aligned to IMGT reference sequences to assign V, D and J gene segments. Each retained sequence needed at least a six-nucleotide match to both a V gene segment and a J gene segment. A rearrangement counted as productive if the CDR3 had no stop codons and remained in frame with V and J, and every other rearrangement counted as non-productive. Following IMGT convention, CDR3 was defined as the stretch from the second conserved V-encoded cysteine to the conserved J-encoded phenylalanine. The earlier analysis of 500 to 650 of the donors excluded any sequence lacking an unambiguous match to a single V gene segment. An earlier analysis of a few hundred of the donors called V segments functional above 56.7% productive rearrangements and segregating when the between-donor standard deviation exceeded 5%. A statistical classification framework was built for diagnosing cytomegalovirus status from the catalog of TCR beta chain sequences. A later analysis assigned V and J genes by comparing TCR nucleotide sequences with IMGT/GENE-DB human TR gene sequences. In a later analysis, CDR3 sequences and most-parsimonious VDJ recombination scenarios were assigned using the TCRdist pipeline. A later analysis defined each TCR beta chain by its CDR3 amino acid sequence plus V-gene family, and excluded reads lacking a unique V-gene family. To address suspected cross-contamination and a sequencing artifact, a later analysis removed several hundred highly shared, low-generation-probability nucleotide sequences. In a later analysis, a clonal expansion index was calculated for each public chain from normalized within-repertoire ranks of inferred template counts. In a later analysis, generation probabilities were computed with a VDJ recombination model fitted to out-of-frame rearrangements, and the resulting probabilities were checked against IGoR. A later analysis scored TCR-TCR, TCR-HLA and TCR-CMV co-occurrence with hypergeometric tests, applying a repertoire-size bias correction to TCR pairs. A later analysis estimated false discovery rates by permuting HLA or CMV assignments 20 times. In a later analysis, co-occurring TCRs were grouped using DBSCAN, and TCRdist sequence similarity was added for clustering within HLA-allele-positive subsets. Repertoires with fewer than 30,000 or more than 120,000 public chains were left out of co-occurrence clustering, as were five repertoires with anomalous nucleotide sharing. As stored in TCRdb, this immuneACCESS dataset retains in-frame rearrangements with V and J assigned. A fraction of the clones does not appear; measured against another copy, unresolved V genes explain less than half of the discrepancy, and the remainder lacks a known reason. Clonal size and the V and J genes are those of that table, whereas D and trimming came from the DNA. For this sample the table gives around 190,000 clones, of which 8.5% to 10% were detected only once. Over 1% of the sample comes from the top ten.

For CDR1 and CDR2, the germline V gene (reference sequence) lists LNHDA and SQIVND. V loses 4 bases at its end and J loses 5 bases; junction bases beyond the gene matches: 9. Counted from cysteine to phenylalanine, this CDR3 has 15 amino acids. The kept DNA is CDR3 alone, 45 bases in frame from the first base. This TCR derives from a woman aged 25-40 years in good health and CMV-seropositive. The receptor chain draws on TRBV19 and TRBJ2-7, and 9 bases in between align with TRBD1. Sequencing was done on a sample of PBMCs. The DNA reads as follows: TGTGCCAGTAGTAATACCGGGACAGGGCTGAACGAGCAGTACTTC. Its translation is CASSNTGTGLNEQYF.